This T cell receptor beta chain was recorded in a study of metastatic and nonmetastatic thyroid tumors. TCRdb re-called the PCR reads via MiXCR. This table holds about 93,000 clones, around 9.2% found once. Findings and caveats of the study: Reported TCR beta diversity, measured in blood and tumor, was significantly higher for malignant thyroid tumors than for benign nodules.

Germline V gene sequence: CDR1 MDHEN, CDR2 SYDVKM. V dropped 6 bases and J dropped 3 bases, with 11 bases sitting between them. The CDR3 spans 13 residues. This clone was recorded at least ten times. The antigen remains undetermined. The same CDR3 is also encoded by other DNA sequences in this sample. Prior to thyroid surgery, none of the patients had received any treatment. The origin of this receptor is a female donor with papillary thyroid cancer or a benign thyroid nodule (not recorded which). Some clones in this sample may be carry-over from other donors' samples. Sequenced sample: blood. The chain couples TRBV28 to TRBJ2-5; possible D gene TRBD1, 6 bases. The DNA of the CDR3 is TGTGCCAGCAGGCTCAGGGACAAAGAGACCCAGTACTTC. Amino acids: CASRLRDKETQYF.